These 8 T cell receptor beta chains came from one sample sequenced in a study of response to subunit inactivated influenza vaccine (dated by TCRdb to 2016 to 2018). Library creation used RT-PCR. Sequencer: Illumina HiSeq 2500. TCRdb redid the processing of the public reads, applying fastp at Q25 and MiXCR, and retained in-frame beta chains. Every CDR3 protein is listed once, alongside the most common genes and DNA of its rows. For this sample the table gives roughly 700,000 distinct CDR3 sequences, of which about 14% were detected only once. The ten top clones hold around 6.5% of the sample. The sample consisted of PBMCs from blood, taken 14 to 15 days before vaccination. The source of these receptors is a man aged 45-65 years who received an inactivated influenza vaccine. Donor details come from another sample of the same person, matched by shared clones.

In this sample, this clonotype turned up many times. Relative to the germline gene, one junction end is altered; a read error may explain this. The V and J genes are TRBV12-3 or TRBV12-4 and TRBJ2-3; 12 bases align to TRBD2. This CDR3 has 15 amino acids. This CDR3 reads CASSLAGGPADTQYF. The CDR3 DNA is TGTGCCAGCAGTCTAGCGGGGGGGCCCGCAGATACGCAGTATTTT.

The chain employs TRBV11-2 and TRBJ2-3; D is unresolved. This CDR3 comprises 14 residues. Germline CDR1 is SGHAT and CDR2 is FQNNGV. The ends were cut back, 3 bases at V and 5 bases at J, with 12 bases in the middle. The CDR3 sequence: CASSFRPKGDTQYF. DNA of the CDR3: TGTGCCAGCAGCTTCAGGCCCAAAGGAGATACGCAGTATTTT.

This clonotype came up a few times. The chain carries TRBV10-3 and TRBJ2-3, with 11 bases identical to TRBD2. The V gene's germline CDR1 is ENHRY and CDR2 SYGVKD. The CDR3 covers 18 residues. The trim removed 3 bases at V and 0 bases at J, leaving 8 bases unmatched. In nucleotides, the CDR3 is TGTGCCATCAGTGATTCGGGACTAGCGGCATCTAGCACAGATACGCAGTATTTT. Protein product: CAISDSGLAASSTDTQYF.

CDR3 in amino acids: CASSRGGPGSTEKLFF. CDR3 in DNA: TGTGCCAGCAGCCGGGGAGGCCCGGGGAGTACTGAAAAACTGTTTTTT. This sequence joins TRBV3-1 and TRBJ1-4; D remains unclear. The CDR3 extends over 16 amino acids. The V gene's germline CDR1 is LGHDT and CDR2 YNNKEL (reference sequence). Trimming took 4 bases from V and 7 from J, leaving 19 bases between them.

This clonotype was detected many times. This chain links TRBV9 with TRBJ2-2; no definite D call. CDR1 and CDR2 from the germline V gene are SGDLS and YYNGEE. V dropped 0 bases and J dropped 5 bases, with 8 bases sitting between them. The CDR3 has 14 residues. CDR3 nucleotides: TGTGCCAGCAGCGTAGTCGTAGAAACCGGGGAGCTGTTTTTT. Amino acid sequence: CASSVVVETGELFF. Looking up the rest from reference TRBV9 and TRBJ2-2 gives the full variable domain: DSGVTQTPKHLITATGQRVTLRCSPRSGDLSVYWYQQSLDQGLQFLIQYYNGEERAKGNILERFSAQQFPDLHSELNLSSLELGDSALYFCASSVVVETGELFFGEGSRLTVL.

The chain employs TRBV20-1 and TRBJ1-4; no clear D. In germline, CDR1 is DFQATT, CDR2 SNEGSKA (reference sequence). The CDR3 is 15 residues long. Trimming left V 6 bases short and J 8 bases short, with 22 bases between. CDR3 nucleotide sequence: TGCAGTGCCAAACCACCGGGCTCAGCGACCGAAAAACTGTTTTTT. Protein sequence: CSAKPPGSATEKLFF.

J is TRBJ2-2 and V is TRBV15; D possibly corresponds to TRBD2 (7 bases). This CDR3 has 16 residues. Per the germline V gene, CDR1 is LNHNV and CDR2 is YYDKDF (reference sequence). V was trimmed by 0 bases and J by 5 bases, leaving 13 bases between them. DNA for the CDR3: TGTGCCACCAGCAGAGATTTGGGGGGGCGTACCGGGGAGCTGTTTTTT. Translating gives CATSRDLGGRTGELFF.

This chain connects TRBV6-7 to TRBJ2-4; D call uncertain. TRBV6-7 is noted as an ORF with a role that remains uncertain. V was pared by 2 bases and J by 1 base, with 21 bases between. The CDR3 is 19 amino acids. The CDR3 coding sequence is TGTGCCAGCAGTTACCGGCAGCTGTGCAAATCTGGGGCCAAAAACATTCAGTACTTC. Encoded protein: CASSYRQLCKSGAKNIQYF.